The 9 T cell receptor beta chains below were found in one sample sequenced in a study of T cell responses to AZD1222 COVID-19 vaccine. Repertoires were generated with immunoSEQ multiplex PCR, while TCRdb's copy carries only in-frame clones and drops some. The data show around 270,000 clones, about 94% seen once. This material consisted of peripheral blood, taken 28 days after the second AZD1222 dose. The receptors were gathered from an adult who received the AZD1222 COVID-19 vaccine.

The CDR3 sequence: CASSNPGQGKGYTF. DNA of the CDR3: TGTGCCAGCAGCAACCCGGGACAGGGGAAGGGCTACACCTTC. V and J are TRBV21-1 and TRBJ1-2; the D segment call TRBD1 is taken from the table without a DNA check. TRBV21-1 is a pseudogene. CDR3 length equals 14 residues.

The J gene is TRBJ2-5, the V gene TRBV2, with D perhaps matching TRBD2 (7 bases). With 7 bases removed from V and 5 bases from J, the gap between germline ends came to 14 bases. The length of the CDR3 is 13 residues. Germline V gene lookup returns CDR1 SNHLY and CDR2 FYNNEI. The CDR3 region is CASNYGGRETQYF. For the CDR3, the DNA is TGTGCCAGCAACTACGGGGGGCGGGAGACCCAGTACTTC.

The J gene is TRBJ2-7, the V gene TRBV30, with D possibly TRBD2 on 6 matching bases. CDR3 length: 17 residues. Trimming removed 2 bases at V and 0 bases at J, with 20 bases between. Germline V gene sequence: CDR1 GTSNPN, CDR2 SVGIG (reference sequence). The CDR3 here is CAWSIPTSSTSSYEQYF. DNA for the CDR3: TGTGCCTGGAGTATCCCTACTAGCTCCACCAGCTCCTACGAGCAGTACTTC.

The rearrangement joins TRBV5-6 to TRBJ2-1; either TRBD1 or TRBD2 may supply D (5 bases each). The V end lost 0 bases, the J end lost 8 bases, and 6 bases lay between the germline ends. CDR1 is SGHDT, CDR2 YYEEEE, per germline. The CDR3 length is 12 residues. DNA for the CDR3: TGTGCCAGCAGCTTGGCGGGGCATGAGCAGTTCTTC. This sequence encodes CASSLAGHEQFF. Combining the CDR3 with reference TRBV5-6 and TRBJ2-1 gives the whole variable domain DAGVTQSPTHLIKTRGQQVTLRCSPKSGHDTVSWYQQALGQGPQFIFQYYEEEERQRGNFPDRFSGHQFPNYSSELNVNALLLGDSALYLCASSLAGHEQFFGPGTRLTVL.

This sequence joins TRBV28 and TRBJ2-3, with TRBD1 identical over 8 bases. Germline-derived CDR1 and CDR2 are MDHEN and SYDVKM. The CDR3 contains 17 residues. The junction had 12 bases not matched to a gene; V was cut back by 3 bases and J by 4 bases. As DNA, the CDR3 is TGTGCCAGCAGTTTCAACTTTCAGGGGGCATTGGCAGATACGCAGTATTTT. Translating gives CASSFNFQGALADTQYF.

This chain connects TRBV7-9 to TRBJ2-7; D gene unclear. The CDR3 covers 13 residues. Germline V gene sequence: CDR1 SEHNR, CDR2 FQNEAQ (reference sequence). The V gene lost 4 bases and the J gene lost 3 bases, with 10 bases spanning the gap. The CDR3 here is CASSYGSHYEQYF. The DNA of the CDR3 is TGTGCCAGCAGCTATGGGTCTCACTACGAGCAGTACTTC.

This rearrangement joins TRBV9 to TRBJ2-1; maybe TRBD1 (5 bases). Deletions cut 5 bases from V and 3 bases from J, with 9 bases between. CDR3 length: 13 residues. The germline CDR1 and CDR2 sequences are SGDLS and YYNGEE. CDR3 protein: CASSQGHYNEQFF. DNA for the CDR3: TGTGCCAGCAGTCAGGGCCACTACAATGAGCAGTTCTTC. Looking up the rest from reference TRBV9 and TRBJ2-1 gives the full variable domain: DSGVTQTPKHLITATGQRVTLRCSPRSGDLSVYWYQQSLDQGLQFLIQYYNGEERAKGNILERFSAQQFPDLHSELNLSSLELGDSALYFCASSQGHYNEQFFGPGTRLTVL.

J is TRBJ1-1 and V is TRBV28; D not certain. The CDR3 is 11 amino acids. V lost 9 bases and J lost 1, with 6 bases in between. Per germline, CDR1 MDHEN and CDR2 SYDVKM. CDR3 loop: CASTSNTEAFF. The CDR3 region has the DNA TGTGCCAGTACCTCGAACACTGAAGCTTTCTTT.

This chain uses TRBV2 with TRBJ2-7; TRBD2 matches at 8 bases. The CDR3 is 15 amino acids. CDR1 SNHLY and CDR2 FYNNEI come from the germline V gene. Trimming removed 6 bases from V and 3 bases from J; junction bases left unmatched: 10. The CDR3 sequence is CASSPRERELYEQYF. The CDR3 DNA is TGTGCCAGCAGCCCAAGGGAGCGGGAGCTCTACGAGCAGTACTTC.